Only a few counts were recorded for the clone carrying this T cell receptor (beta chain). Its antigen remains unidentified. Sequencing of the DNA from cultured CD4+ T cells was carried out with the Oncomine TCR Beta short-read assay. TCRdb itself ran the PCR reads through MiXCR, one entry per CDR3 protein. The sample lists 7,500 to 9,000 distinct CDR3 sequences, roughly 18% occurring once. Noted treatment: roughly 10-day PBMC culture with coronavirus spike peptide pools or control peptides (ViraFEST assay). T cells were expanded with peptide pools, and expanded clonotypes were identified by TCR sequencing. The sample originates from a study of vaccination and CD4 T cells after COVID-19. Germline V gives CDR1 SQVTM, CDR2 ANQGSEA. This CDR3 comprises 13 residues. V was trimmed by 3 bases and J by 6 bases, leaving 15 bases between them.

The receptor comes from a human donor who had recovered from COVID-19. The specimen comprised CD4+ T cells from blood, cultured in vitro, sampled after SARS-CoV-2 vaccination. This chain connects TRBV29-1 to TRBJ2-7; possibly TRBD1 for D (6 bases). The DNA of the CDR3 is TGCAGCGTTGACGGGTCACAGGGAAGCGAGCAGTACTTC. Residues: CSVDGSQGSEQYF.